One sample yielded the 3 T cell receptor beta chains listed below, sequenced in a study of OX40 agonist ivuxolimab in advanced cancers. TCRdb's copy holds only in-frame clones and misses some; the assay was immunoSEQ multiplex PCR. The sample lists roughly 100,000 clones, 90% occurring once. The specimen comprised CD4+ or CD8+ T cells sorted from blood, sampled in a trial of the OX40 agonist ivuxolimab. These receptors were collected from an adult with an advanced solid tumor such as melanoma, head and neck, liver or kidney cancer.

This chain connects TRBV10-1 to TRBJ2-2; D may be TRBD2 (6 bases). Germline loops: CDR1 WNHNN, CDR2 SYGVQD (reference sequence). Trimming cost V 6 bases and J 3 bases, with 20 bases left between them. This CDR3 is built from 17 residues. The CDR3 is CASRSCWEVVDTGELFF. The CDR3 DNA follows: TGCGCCAGCAGGAGTTGTTGGGAGGTGGTCGACACCGGGGAGCTGTTTTTT.

The genes are TRBV29-1 and TRBJ2-1; 8 nucleotides agree with TRBD1. Germline CDR1 and CDR2: SQVTM and ANQGSEA. The CDR3 has 14 residues. V dropped 3 bases and J dropped 6; count of bases not matched to a gene: 7. CDR3 DNA sequence: TGCAGCGTTGATAGGACAGGGTCACTCAATGAGCAGTTCTTC. It is translated as CSVDRTGSLNEQFF.

The chain uses TRBV5-1 and TRBJ1-4; possibly TRBD1 for D (6 bases). This CDR3 region has 15 residues. Trimming cost V 3 bases and J 0 bases, with 9 bases left between them. Per the germline V gene, CDR1 is SGHRS and CDR2 is YFSETQ. Written as DNA, the CDR3 is TGCGCCAGCAGCTCCTGGACAGCAACTAATGAAAAACTGTTTTTT. It is translated as CASSSWTATNEKLFF.